These 28 T cell receptor beta chains share one sample of origin, sequenced in a study of CD8 T cells in ankylosing spondylitis. Broader study findings: Eight highly homologous variants made up a TCR beta motif, and this motif appeared characteristic of ankylosing spondylitis blood.

Their antigens are not known. From the 5' RACE reads, TCRdb called clonotypes with MiXCR, one entry per CDR3 protein. The table includes about 540,000 distinct CDR3 sequences, roughly 13% detected once. The sample taken for sequencing was blood, either unsorted or a sorted T cell fraction (not recorded which). Every receptor here comes from a male donor with ankylosing spondylitis.

The sample holds a few counts of this clonotype. J is TRBJ1-5 and V is TRBV20-1; a possible D gene is TRBD1 (5 bases). Germline CDR1 and CDR2: DFQATT and SNEGSKA (reference sequence). There are 13 residues in the CDR3. Trimming took 3 bases from V and 8 from J, leaving 14 bases between them. The CDR3 coding sequence is TGCAGTGCTAGGCGGGGGGTGAGTGAGCCCCAGCATTTT. Translating gives CSARRGVSEPQHF.

This clonotype was seen at least ten times. The chain employs TRBV7-8 and TRBJ2-2; D remains ambiguous. CDR1 is SGHVS, CDR2 FQNEAQ, per germline. CDR3 length: 14 residues. Trimming removed 1 base from V and 4 bases from J, with 7 bases in between. CDR3 region: CASSLGRPTGELFF. The DNA of the CDR3 is TGTGCCAGCAGCTTAGGCAGGCCCACCGGGGAGCTGTTTTTT.

This clonotype was found a few times. The chain recombines TRBV12-3 or TRBV12-4 with TRBJ2-5; D is ambiguous. The CDR3 has 11 residues. V lost 5 bases and J lost 9, with 10 bases in between. Here the CDR3 reads CASSPKLAQYF. The CDR3 nucleotides read TGTGCCAGCAGTCCCAAACTGGCCCAGTACTTC.

This clonotype has just one count. CDR3 amino acids: CAIVGNRNTIYF. CDR3 nucleotides: TGTGCCATCGTGGGGAATCGAAACACCATATATTTT. V is TRBV10-3 and J is TRBJ1-3; no clear D. Trimming stripped 8 bases from V and 5 bases from J, with 10 bases between. Germline CDR1 reads ENHRY; CDR2 reads SYGVKD. CDR3 length: 12 residues.

There are many counts of this clonotype. One end of the junction varies from germline; a read error may be responsible. The genes are TRBV3-1 and TRBJ2-6; D perhaps matches TRBD1 (6 bases). From germline, CDR1 is LGHDT and CDR2 YNNKEL (reference sequence). The CDR3 has 15 amino acids. This CDR3 reads CASGQQGAGANVLTF. The CDR3 DNA is TGTGCCAGCGGCCAACAGGGCGCTGGGGCCAACGTCCTGACTTTC.

This clonotype came up a few times. The genes are TRBV10-3 and TRBJ1-5; 10 bases line up with TRBD1. The CDR3 sequence is 15 residues long. Germline V CDR1 and CDR2: ENHRY, SYGVKD. With 6 bases clipped from V and 2 bases from J, the junction kept 4 bases outside the gene matches. CDR3 residues: CAIRAGTGGNQPQHF. CDR3 DNA sequence: TGTGCCATCAGAGCCGGGACAGGGGGCAATCAGCCCCAGCATTTT.

This clonotype has just a few counts. This rearrangement joins TRBV5-1 to TRBJ2-3; TRBD2 matches 10 bases. The CDR3 extends over 15 amino acids. Germline V CDR1 and CDR2: SGHRS, YFSETQ. V lost 4 bases to trimming and J lost 2 bases; unmatched junction nucleotides: 4. The DNA for the CDR3 is TGCGCCAGCAGCACTAGCGGGATCCACACAGATACGCAGTATTTT. Amino acids: CASSTSGIHTDTQYF.

The chain is built from TRBV20-1 and TRBJ1-4, with 8 bases aligning to TRBD1. With 6 bases clipped from V and 0 bases from J, the junction kept 6 bases outside the gene matches. This CDR3 has 15 residues. The germline V gene has CDR1 DFQATT and CDR2 SNEGSKA (reference sequence). In nucleotides, the CDR3 is TGCAGTGCCCGGACAGGGTATACAACTAATGAAAAACTGTTTTTT. Amino acids: CSARTGYTTNEKLFF.

This clonotype was observed a few times. CDR3: CSVESTGGSYEQYF. CDR3 sequence (DNA): TGCAGCGTTGAGTCAACAGGAGGCTCCTACGAGCAGTACTTC. The rearrangement joins TRBV29-1 to TRBJ2-7; perhaps D is TRBD1 or TRBD2 (5 bases each). The CDR3 is 14 amino acids. The V gene lost 3 bases and the J gene lost 0 bases, with 12 bases spanning the gap. Looked up from germline, CDR1 is SQVTM and CDR2 is ANQGSEA.

The genes are TRBV15 and TRBJ2-1, with 13 positions matching TRBD2. The V gene's germline CDR1 is LNHNV and CDR2 YYDKDF (reference sequence). This CDR3 region has 17 residues. V gave up 3 bases and J gave up 3 bases; unmatched junction bases: 5. Here the CDR3 DNA reads TGTGCCACCAGCAGCCGGACTAGCGGGAGTCTCTACAATGAGCAGTTCTTC. It specifies CATSSRTSGSLYNEQFF.

This clonotype has more than one count but fewer than ten. The rearrangement uses TRBV6-5 and TRBJ2-1, with D possibly being TRBD1 (6 bases). Trimming took off 2 bases at V and 14 bases at J, with 16 bases between the two ends. Germline CDR1 MNHEY, CDR2 SVGAGI. This CDR3 comprises 13 residues. In nucleotides, the CDR3 is TGTGCCAGCAGTTACCCGCGGACAGATGGGAAGTTCTTC. The encoded protein is CASSYPRTDGKFF.

The CDR3 DNA reads TGCAGTGCTAGCGGGAGGGCCGCAGATACGCAGTATTTT. This encodes CSASGRAADTQYF. The genes are TRBV20-1 and TRBJ2-3; 8 positions match TRBD2. The CDR3 runs 13 residues. The junction had 3 bases not matched to a gene; V was cut back by 3 bases and J by 4 bases. Germline values: CDR1 DFQATT, CDR2 SNEGSKA (reference sequence).

This clonotype appeared a few times. V usage is TRBV2 and J usage is TRBJ2-1, with 11 bases fitting TRBD2. The V gene's germline CDR1 is SNHLY and CDR2 FYNNEI. The CDR3 loop spans 15 amino acids. J gave up 7 bases and V 3 bases, and 5 bases lay outside the gene matches. The CDR3: CASSEASGRPNEQFF. In DNA, the CDR3 is TGTGCCAGCAGTGAGGCTAGCGGGAGGCCGAATGAGCAGTTCTTC.

This clonotype was recorded a few times. V usage is TRBV5-6 and J usage is TRBJ1-1; D is undetermined. The germline V gene has CDR1 SGHDT and CDR2 YYEEEE. This CDR3 is 14 amino acids long. The V and J ends lost 0 bases and 1 base respectively, with 7 bases between them. The CDR3 sequence is CASSLVGKNTEAFF. The CDR3 DNA reads TGTGCCAGCAGCTTGGTAGGGAAGAACACTGAAGCTTTCTTT.

This clonotype was detected many times. V and J are TRBV5-5 and TRBJ2-1, with TRBD2 identical over 12 bases. Germline V gives CDR1 SGHKS, CDR2 YYEKEE (reference sequence). CDR3 length equals 15 residues. V trimming: 5 bases; J trimming: 7 bases; junction bases outside the gene matches: 7. The DNA for the CDR3 is TGTGCCAGCAGGTCCCGGGGACTAGCGGGTAATGAGCAGTTCTTC. Amino acid sequence: CASRSRGLAGNEQFF.

The chain carries TRBV3-1 and TRBJ2-1; possibly TRBD1 for D (5 bases). Trimming took off 0 bases at V and 0 bases at J, with 15 bases between the two ends. The CDR3 is 18 residues long. Germline V lookup: CDR1 LGHDT, CDR2 YNNKEL (reference sequence). As DNA, the CDR3 is TGTGCCAGCAGCCAAGATAGGGGATATGGCGTCTCCTACAATGAGCAGTTCTTC. Translating it yields CASSQDRGYGVSYNEQFF.

Remarks on this clonotype: A much larger clone differs by one base, so this may be a read error. V is TRBV5-1 and J is TRBJ1-2, with 10 bases fitting TRBD1. Per the germline V gene, CDR1 is SGHRS and CDR2 is YFSETQ. V dropped 0 bases and J dropped 6; count of bases not matched to a gene: 5. This CDR3 region has 15 residues. This CDR3 reads CASSLDVGQGNGYTF. In nucleotides, the CDR3 is TGCGCCAGCAGCTTGGACGTGGGACAGGGGAATGGCTACACCTTC.

With respect to this clonotype: A much larger clonotype is one base distant, so this may be a read error. V is TRBV5-1 and J is TRBJ1-1; no clear D gene. The CDR3 runs 14 residues. In germline, CDR1 is SGHRS, CDR2 YFSETQ. The CDR3 region has the DNA TGCGCCAGCAGCCCAGTTCTGCCGAACACTGAAGCTTACTTT. As protein: CASSPVLPNTEAYF.

This clonotype was detected ten times or more. V is TRBV5-1 and J is TRBJ2-1; D assignment may be TRBD1 or TRBD2 (5 bases each). Trimming cost V 0 bases and J 5 bases, with 12 bases left between them. Germline lookup yields CDR1 SGHRS and CDR2 YFSETQ. This CDR3 is 15 amino acids long. The chain's CDR3 is CASSLVAVGDNEQFF. CDR3 DNA sequence: TGCGCCAGCAGCTTGGTGGCAGTGGGGGACAATGAGCAGTTCTTC.

J is TRBJ1-6 and V is TRBV9, with D tentatively TRBD1 (6 bases). The CDR3 contains 17 residues. Germline CDR1 SGDLS, CDR2 YYNGEE. V dropped 2 bases and J dropped 0 bases, with 12 bases sitting between them. The CDR3 sequence is CASSVSDRNSYNSPLHF. DNA of the CDR3: TGTGCCAGCAGCGTCTCGGACAGAAACTCCTATAATTCACCCCTCCACTTT.

This clonotype turned up a few times. The chain combines TRBV19 with TRBJ2-5, with a tentative D call TRBD2 (5 bases). Trimming removed 6 bases at V and 5 bases at J, with 16 bases between. Germline assignment: CDR1 LNHDA and CDR2 SQIVND (reference sequence). CDR3 length equals 14 residues. DNA of the CDR3: TGTGCCAGTAGCACTAGGAACGCCGGTGAGACCCAGTACTTC. Encoded protein: CASSTRNAGETQYF.

CDR3 region: CASSPGSTGYQETQYF. As DNA, the CDR3 is TGTGCCAGCTCACCCGGGAGTACAGGCTACCAAGAGACCCAGTACTTC. V gene TRBV18 combines with J gene TRBJ2-5; perhaps TRBD2 as D (6 bases). This CDR3 has 16 residues. The germline gives CDR1 KGHSH, CDR2 LQKENI. Deletions cut 3 bases from V and 0 bases from J, with 14 bases between.

At least ten counts were recorded for this clonotype. The chain couples TRBV7-9 to TRBJ2-7; TRBD1 is a possible D gene (6 bases). CDR3 length: 13 amino acids. V was pared by 1 base and J by 5 bases, with 9 bases between. CDR1 is SEHNR, CDR2 FQNEAQ, per germline (reference sequence). CDR3 region: CASSLGGQNEQYV. CDR3 in DNA: TGTGCCAGCAGCTTAGGGGGACAAAACGAGCAGTACGTC.

V gene TRBV20-1 combines with J gene TRBJ2-7; 8 bases fit TRBD2. CDR3 length: 12 amino acids. V trimming: 4 bases; J trimming: 3 bases; junction bases outside the gene matches: 2. Per germline, CDR1 DFQATT and CDR2 SNEGSKA (reference sequence). CDR3 DNA: TGCAGTGCTACGGGACTAGTCTACGAGCAGTACTTC. Amino acids: CSATGLVYEQYF.

The chain joins TRBV2 to TRBJ2-2; 8 bases line up with TRBD1. V dropped 5 bases and J dropped 6; count of bases not matched to a gene: 14. Germline lookup yields CDR1 SNHLY and CDR2 FYNNEI. The CDR3 runs to 17 residues. The CDR3: CASSLTGEASVAGELFF. The CDR3 DNA sequence: TGTGCCAGCAGTCTGACAGGGGAAGCGTCCGTCGCCGGGGAGCTGTTTTTT.

The chain joins TRBV20-1 to TRBJ1-3, with TRBD1 as a possible D gene (5 bases). Trimming left V 0 bases short and J 3 bases short, with 9 bases between. The germline V gene has CDR1 DFQATT and CDR2 SNEGSKA (reference sequence). This CDR3 is built from 14 residues. CDR3 coding DNA: TGCAGTGCTAGAGACCCGACAGTTGGAAACACCATATATTTT. Its protein product is CSARDPTVGNTIYF.

This clonotype showed up just a few times. The chain uses TRBV15 and TRBJ2-6; perhaps TRBD2 as D (5 bases). The CDR3 contains 16 residues. V lost 4 bases and J 0 bases, leaving 10 bases between the germline ends. Per the germline V gene, CDR1 is LNHNV and CDR2 is YYDKDF (reference sequence). The CDR3 spells CATSKEGSSGANVLTF. CDR3 sequence (DNA): TGTGCCACCAGCAAAGAAGGGAGCTCTGGGGCCAACGTCCTGACTTTC. The variable domain in full, with the rest retrieved from reference TRBV15 and TRBJ2-6, is DAMVIQNPRYQVTQFGKPVTLSCSQTLNHNVMYWYQQKSSQAPKLLFHYYDKDFNNEADTPDNFQSRRPNTSFCFLDIRSPGLGDTAMYLCATSKEGSSGANVLTFGAGSRLTVL.

In its sample, this clonotype was seen many times. The chain carries TRBV14 and TRBJ2-4; D may be TRBD2 (5 bases). In germline, CDR1 is SGHDN, CDR2 FVKESK. The CDR3 contains 15 residues. V was trimmed by 1 base and J by 9 bases, leaving 16 bases between them. CDR3 residues: CASSQVGSPDGIQYF. The CDR3 bases are TGTGCCAGCAGCCAAGTGGGGAGCCCCGATGGCATTCAGTACTTC.